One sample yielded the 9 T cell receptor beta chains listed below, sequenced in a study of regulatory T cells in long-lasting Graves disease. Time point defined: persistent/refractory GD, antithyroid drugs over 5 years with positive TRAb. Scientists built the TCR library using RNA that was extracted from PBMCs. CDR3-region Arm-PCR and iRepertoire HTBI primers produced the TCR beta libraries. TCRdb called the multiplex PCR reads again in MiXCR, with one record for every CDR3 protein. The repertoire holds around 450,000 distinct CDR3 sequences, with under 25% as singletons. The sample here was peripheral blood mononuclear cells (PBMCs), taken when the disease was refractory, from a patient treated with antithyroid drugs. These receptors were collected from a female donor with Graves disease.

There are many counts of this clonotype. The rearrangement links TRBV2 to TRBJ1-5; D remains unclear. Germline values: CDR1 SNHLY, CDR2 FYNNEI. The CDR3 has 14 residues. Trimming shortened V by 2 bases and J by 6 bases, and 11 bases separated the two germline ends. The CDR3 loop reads CASSEREVGQPQHF. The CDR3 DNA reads TGTGCCAGCAGTGAAAGAGAGGTTGGTCAGCCCCAGCATTTT.

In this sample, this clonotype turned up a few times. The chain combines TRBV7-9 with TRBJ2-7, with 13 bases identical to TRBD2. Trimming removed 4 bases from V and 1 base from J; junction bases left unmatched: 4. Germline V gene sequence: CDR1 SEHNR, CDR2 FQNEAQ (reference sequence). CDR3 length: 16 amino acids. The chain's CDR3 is CASSWGTSGTSYEQYF. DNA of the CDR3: TGTGCCAGCAGCTGGGGGACTAGCGGGACTTCCTACGAGCAGTACTTC. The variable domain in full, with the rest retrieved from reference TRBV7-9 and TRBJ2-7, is DTGVSQNPRHKITKRGQNVTFRCDPISEHNRLYWYRQTLGQGPEFLTYFQNEAQLEKSRLLSDRFSAERPKGSFSTLEIQRTEQGDSAMYLCASSWGTSGTSYEQYFGPGTRLTVT.

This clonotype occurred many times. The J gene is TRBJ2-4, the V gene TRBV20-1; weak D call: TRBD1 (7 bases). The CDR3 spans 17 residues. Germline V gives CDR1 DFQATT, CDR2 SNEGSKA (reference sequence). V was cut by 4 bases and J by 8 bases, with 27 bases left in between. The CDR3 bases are TGCAGTGCTACCCCCGGGGGACAGCAGGGGGGCTGGGACATTCAGTACTTC. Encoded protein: CSATPGGQQGGWDIQYF.

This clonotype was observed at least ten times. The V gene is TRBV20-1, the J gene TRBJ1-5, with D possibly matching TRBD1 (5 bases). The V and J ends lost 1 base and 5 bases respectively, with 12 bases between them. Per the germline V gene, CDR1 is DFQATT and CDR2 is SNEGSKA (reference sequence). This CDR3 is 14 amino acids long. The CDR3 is CSARVLGRDQPQHF. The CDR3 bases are TGCAGTGCTAGAGTACTGGGCAGGGATCAGCCCCAGCATTTT.

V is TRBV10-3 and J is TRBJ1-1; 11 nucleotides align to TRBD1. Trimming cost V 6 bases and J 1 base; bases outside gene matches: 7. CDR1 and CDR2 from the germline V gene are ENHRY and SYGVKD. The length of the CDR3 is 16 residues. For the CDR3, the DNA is TGTGCCATCAGGGTAGGACAGGGGGCCGAGAACACTGAAGCTTTCTTT. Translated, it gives CAIRVGQGAENTEAFF.

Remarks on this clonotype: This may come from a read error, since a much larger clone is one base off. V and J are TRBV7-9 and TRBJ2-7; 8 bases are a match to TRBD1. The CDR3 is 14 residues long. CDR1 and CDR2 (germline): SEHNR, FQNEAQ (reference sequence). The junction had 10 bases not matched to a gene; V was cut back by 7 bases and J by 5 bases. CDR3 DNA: TGTGCCAGCACGGAACAGGGGGTGGACCACGAGCAGTACTTC. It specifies CASTEQGVDHEQYF.

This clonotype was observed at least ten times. This CDR3 is CASSQGLVRAYEQYF. The CDR3 DNA reads as TGTGCCAGCAGCCAAGGCTTGGTTCGTGCCTACGAGCAGTACTTC. The genes are TRBV3-1 and TRBJ2-7; D gene uncertain. Germline CDR1 is LGHDT and CDR2 is YNNKEL (reference sequence). There are 15 residues in the CDR3. V gave up 1 base and J gave up 2 bases, with 12 bases separating them.

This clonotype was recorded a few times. The CDR3 DNA follows: TGTGCCACCAGTGACATGACAGGGCGGGAGAACACCGGGGAGCTGTTTTTT. Its translation is CATSDMTGRENTGELFF. The chain has TRBV24-1 and TRBJ2-2, with D perhaps TRBD1 (7 bases). The germline gives CDR1 KGHDR, CDR2 SFDVKD. V was shortened by 4 bases and J by 1 base, with 15 bases between the two germline ends. The CDR3 sequence is 17 residues long.

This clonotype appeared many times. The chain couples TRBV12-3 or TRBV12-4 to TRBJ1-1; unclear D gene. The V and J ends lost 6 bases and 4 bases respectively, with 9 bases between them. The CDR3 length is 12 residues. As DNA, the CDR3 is TGTGCCAGCAGCAAAGGGAGCACTGAAGCTTTCTTT. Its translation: CASSKGSTEAFF.